These 28 T cell receptor beta chains came from one sample sequenced in a study of blood T cell repertoires in COVID-19. Here immunoSEQ multiplex PCR was the method, and the copy in TCRdb shows in-frame clones only, minus some. This table holds about 180,000 clones, roughly 80% found once. Input material: peripheral blood. Source of these receptors: a woman aged 70-85 years with COVID-19, enrolled during active disease.

This chain connects TRBV5-1 to TRBJ1-1, with 7 bases identical to TRBD1. The CDR3 sequence is 14 residues long. Trimming at V came to 4 bases and at J to 0 bases, leaving 3 bases not matched to a gene. CDR1 and CDR2 (germline): SGHRS, YFSETQ. CDR3 protein: CASSTQGMNTEAFF. CDR3 nucleotides: TGCGCCAGCAGCACACAGGGGATGAACACTGAAGCTTTCTTT.

The chain is built from TRBV5-4 and TRBJ2-1; D is perhaps TRBD1 (6 bases). Trimming left V 0 bases short and J 5 bases short, with 12 bases between. This CDR3 is built from 15 residues. Germline CDR1 reads SGHNT; CDR2 reads YYREEE (reference sequence). The CDR3 is CASSLGLRTDNEQFF. The CDR3 coding sequence is TGTGCCAGCAGCTTGGGGCTCAGGACAGACAATGAGCAGTTCTTC.

V gene TRBV18 combines with J gene TRBJ1-1, with D hard to call. CDR3 size: 14 residues. Germline values: CDR1 KGHSH, CDR2 LQKENI. V dropped 4 bases and J dropped 5 bases, with 14 bases sitting between them. The CDR3 nucleotides are TGTGCCAGCTCACACACTTACAGTGAAACTGAAGCTTTCTTT. Protein: CASSHTYSETEAFF.

The table lists this clone with a count of one. The gene calls are TRBV24-1 and TRBJ2-1, with D unclear. Germline values: CDR1 KGHDR, CDR2 SFDVKD. V was shortened by 4 bases and J by 7 bases, with 10 bases between the two germline ends. The CDR3 spans 13 residues. Here the CDR3 DNA reads TGTGCCACCAGTGAAACGCCCCAGAATGAGCAGTTCTTC. Protein product: CATSETPQNEQFF.

This clone was counted at least ten times. The chain uses TRBV20-1 and TRBJ1-1; unclear D gene. V was cut by 1 base and J by 7 bases, with 7 bases left in between. The length of the CDR3 is 11 residues. Germline V lookup: CDR1 DFQATT, CDR2 SNEGSKA (reference sequence). This CDR3 is CSARGQDEAFF. The CDR3 coding sequence is TGCAGTGCTAGAGGGCAGGATGAAGCTTTCTTT.

The chain recombines TRBV5-1 with TRBJ2-7; 14 bases are a match to TRBD2. The CDR3 totals 16 residues. Unmatched junction bases numbered 2, after V lost 3 bases and J lost 0 bases. CDR1 and CDR2 from the germline V gene are SGHRS and YFSETQ. CDR3 nucleotides: TGCGCCAGCAGCTGGGGGACTAGCGGGAGCTCCTACGAGCAGTACTTC. It is translated as CASSWGTSGSSYEQYF.

The chain has TRBV28 and TRBJ2-1, with 7 bases identical to TRBD2. The J segment lost 10 bases and the V segment lost 5 bases, leaving 8 bases of the junction unmatched. The germline gives CDR1 MDHEN, CDR2 SYDVKM. The CDR3 loop spans 13 amino acids. DNA of the CDR3: TGTGCCAGCAGTCCCCCCCCGGGACTAGAGCAGTTCTTC. Amino acid sequence: CASSPPPGLEQFF.

V is TRBV19 and J is TRBJ1-1; the D is unclear. Trimming stripped 4 bases from V and 3 bases from J, with 9 bases between. This CDR3 spans 13 amino acids. Germline values: CDR1 LNHDA, CDR2 SQIVND (reference sequence). DNA of the CDR3: TGTGCCAGTAGTAATTACGGGGACACTGAAGCTTTCTTT. Encoded protein: CASSNYGDTEAFF.

The genes are TRBV27 and TRBJ2-6; D is uncertain. Germline CDR1 MNHEY, CDR2 SMNVEV (reference sequence). This CDR3 spans 15 amino acids. V was shortened by 5 bases and J by 0 bases, with 8 bases between the two germline ends. This chain's CDR3 is CASSHTVSGANVLTF. As DNA, the CDR3 is TGTGCCAGCAGTCATACAGTCTCTGGGGCCAACGTCCTGACTTTC.

Turning to this clone: Other DNA sequences in this specimen translate into the identical CDR3. The chain combines TRBV5-1 with TRBJ2-1; 9 bases agree with TRBD2. From germline, CDR1 is SGHRS and CDR2 YFSETQ. This CDR3 region has 15 residues. The trim removed 0 bases at V and 3 bases at J, leaving 1 base unmatched. The CDR3 coding sequence is TGCGCCAGCAGCTTGGGACTAGCGGTCTACAATGAGCAGTTCTTC. Its protein product is CASSLGLAVYNEQFF.

This chain uses TRBV9 with TRBJ2-2; a possible D gene is TRBD2 (5 bases). Trimming removed 0 bases at V and 1 base at J, with 10 bases between. Germline CDR1 is SGDLS and CDR2 is YYNGEE. The CDR3 is 16 amino acids. CDR3 coding DNA: TGTGCCAGCAGCGTAGGAATCCGGGAGAACACCGGGGAGCTGTTTTTT. It encodes CASSVGIRENTGELFF.

The sample holds one count of this clone. This chain connects TRBV5-1 to TRBJ2-7; 10 bases match TRBD1. The trim removed 4 bases at V and 1 base at J, leaving 17 bases unmatched. The CDR3 has 19 residues. Germline loops: CDR1 SGHRS, CDR2 YFSETQ. The CDR3 loop reads CASSRYRQGASSRSYEQYF. Here the CDR3 DNA reads TGCGCCAGCAGCCGCTACCGACAGGGGGCAAGTTCTAGGTCCTACGAGCAGTACTTC.

The V gene is TRBV24-1, the J gene TRBJ1-2; perhaps TRBD1 as D (6 bases). The CDR3 is 14 residues long. The V gene lost 3 bases and the J gene lost 4 bases, with 11 bases spanning the gap. In germline, CDR1 is KGHDR, CDR2 SFDVKD. The CDR3 sequence is CATSDPTGSYGYTF. The CDR3 nucleotides read TGTGCCACCAGTGATCCAACAGGGAGCTATGGCTACACCTTC.

The count of this clone is one. This chain's CDR3 is CASSQPVHTNYGYTF. In nucleotides, the CDR3 is TGTGCCAGCTCACAACCAGTACACACTAACTATGGCTACACCTTC. The gene calls are TRBV18 and TRBJ1-2; D not certain. The CDR3 length is 15 residues. Trimming cost V 4 bases and J 0 bases, with 12 bases left between them. From germline, CDR1 is KGHSH and CDR2 LQKENI. Full variable domain (outside the CDR3, taken from reference TRBV18 and TRBJ1-2): NAGVMQNPRHLVRRRGQEARLRCSPMKGHSHVYWYRQLPEEGLKFMVYLQKENIIDESGMPKERFSAEFPKEGPSILRIQQVVRGDSAAYFCASSQPVHTNYGYTFGSGTRLTVV.

V gene TRBV6-1 combines with J gene TRBJ2-7; TRBD1 agrees at 7 bases. This CDR3 comprises 15 residues. Germline lookup yields CDR1 MNHNS and CDR2 SASEGT. Trimming took 1 base from V and 7 from J; bases not matched to a gene: 10. This chain's CDR3 is CASSEDLGGWSEQYF. The CDR3 coding sequence is TGTGCCAGCAGTGAAGATTTAGGGGGCTGGAGTGAGCAGTACTTC.

The chain carries TRBV7-8 and TRBJ1-5; D is possibly TRBD1 (6 bases). Germline loops: CDR1 SGHVS, CDR2 FQNEAQ. The CDR3 loop spans 15 amino acids. V was trimmed by 5 bases and J by 0 bases, leaving 11 bases between them. In DNA, the CDR3 is TGTGCCAGCAGCCAAGGGACATCTAGCAATCAGCCCCAGCATTTT. This translates into CASSQGTSSNQPQHF.

J is TRBJ1-5 and V is TRBV6-2 or TRBV6-3; D possibly corresponds to TRBD1 (6 bases). CDR1 is MNHEY, CDR2 SVGEGT, per germline. V lost 5 bases to trimming and J lost 0 bases, with 11 bases between them. The CDR3 spans 15 residues. CDR3 sequence reads: CASSATGSSNQPQHF. The CDR3 DNA follows: TGTGCCAGCAGTGCGACAGGATCTAGCAATCAGCCCCAGCATTTT.

V and J are TRBV5-4 and TRBJ1-5; TRBD1 aligns across 10 bases. The V gene end was trimmed by 4 bases and the J gene end by 7 bases; junction bases not matched to a gene: 5. CDR1 SGHNT and CDR2 YYREEE come from the germline V gene (reference sequence). CDR3 length: 14 amino acids. CDR3 DNA: TGTGCCAGCAGCCGGGACAGGGGAGACCAGCCCCAGCATTTT. This sequence encodes CASSRDRGDQPQHF.

The chain employs TRBV5-1 and TRBJ2-4; 9 nucleotides line up with TRBD1. Germline V gene data show CDR1 as SGHRS and CDR2 as YFSETQ. The CDR3 totals 16 residues. Trimming cost V 0 bases and J 2 bases; bases outside gene matches: 3. The CDR3 sequence: CASSLGQGGSKNIQYF. CDR3 sequence (DNA): TGCGCCAGCAGCTTGGGACAGGGGGGTTCCAAAAACATTCAGTACTTC.

The chain employs TRBV9 and TRBJ2-1, with 9 nucleotides matching TRBD2. Looked up from germline, CDR1 is SGDLS and CDR2 is YYNGEE. The CDR3 spans 16 residues. The ends lost 0 bases at V and 9 bases at J; junction bases unmatched: 10. DNA of the CDR3: TGTGCCAGCAGCGTAGTGCCTAGCGGGAAGGGTAGTGAGCAGTTCTTC. Its protein product is CASSVVPSGKGSEQFF.

V is TRBV5-1 and J is TRBJ2-3; 13 bases are shared with TRBD2. Germline loops: CDR1 SGHRS, CDR2 YFSETQ. The CDR3 length is 14 residues. Trimming at V came to 10 bases and at J to 5 bases, leaving 7 bases not matched to a gene. The CDR3 spells CASGGLAGEDTQYF. CDR3 DNA: TGCGCCTCCGGAGGACTAGCGGGAGAAGATACGCAGTATTTT.

The chain employs TRBV7-2 and TRBJ1-1; 7 bases are a match to TRBD1. This CDR3 region has 13 residues. Losses at the gene ends were 10 bases for V and 1 base for J; bases not matched to a gene: 6. Germline CDR1 and CDR2: SGHTA and FQGNSA. CDR3 protein: CATRGQANTEAFF. As DNA, the CDR3 is TGTGCCACACGTGGACAGGCGAACACTGAAGCTTTCTTT.

The genes are TRBV28 and TRBJ1-1; no firm D call. Germline assignment: CDR1 MDHEN and CDR2 SYDVKM. This CDR3 comprises 15 residues. Trimming left V 4 bases short and J 1 base short, with 13 bases between. The CDR3 loop is CASSSPGRRNTEAFF. CDR3 coding DNA: TGTGCCAGCAGTTCTCCCGGCCGGAGGAACACTGAAGCTTTCTTT.

This clone was counted only a few times. The gene calls are TRBV2 and TRBJ2-2, with TRBD1 matching 11 bases. The CDR3 runs to 17 residues. Germline V gene sequence: CDR1 SNHLY, CDR2 FYNNEI. V lost 3 bases and J lost 2; bases outside the gene matches: 5. The CDR3 region has the DNA TGTGCCAGCAGTGATGGGACAGGGGGACGAAACACCGGGGAGCTGTTTTTT. Residues: CASSDGTGGRNTGELFF.

This chain links TRBV4-1 with TRBJ1-2; the D gene is possibly TRBD1 (5 bases). From germline, CDR1 is MGHRA and CDR2 YSYEKL. CDR3 length: 16 residues. Between the trimmed V and J ends, which lost 0 bases and 7 bases, there was a span of 18 bases. DNA of the CDR3: TGCGCCAGCAGCCAAGATCGTGTACAGGCAGGTAGTGGCTACACCTTC. Translation gives CASSQDRVQAGSGYTF.

The CDR3: CASRGGAGGNQPQHF. The CDR3 DNA reads TGTGCCAGCAGGGGGGGAGCTGGGGGCAATCAGCCCCAGCATTTT. This chain uses TRBV28 with TRBJ1-5, with D possibly being TRBD1 (5 bases). The CDR3 has 15 amino acids. V dropped 6 bases and J dropped 2 bases, with 14 bases sitting between them. From germline, CDR1 is MDHEN and CDR2 SYDVKM. Full variable domain (remainder filled in from reference TRBV28 and TRBJ1-5): DVKVTQSSRYLVKRTGEKVFLECVQDMDHENMFWYRQDPGLGLRLIYFSYDVKMKEKGDIPEGYSVSREKKERFSLILESASTNQTSMYLCASRGGAGGNQPQHFGDGTRLSIL.

This chain links TRBV18 with TRBJ2-7, with 7 bases identical to TRBD1. Germline V CDR1 and CDR2: KGHSH, LQKENI. The CDR3 is made up of 17 amino acids. The ends lost 0 bases at V and 3 bases at J; junction bases unmatched: 11. The CDR3: CASSPPGGRVQNYEQYF. The CDR3 DNA reads TGTGCCAGCTCACCACCAGGGGGCAGGGTTCAAAACTACGAGCAGTACTTC.

The rearrangement uses TRBV9 and TRBJ2-7; 7 bases are a match to TRBD2. Germline lookup yields CDR1 SGDLS and CDR2 YYNGEE. After removal of 6 bases from V and 5 bases from J, the junction contained 11 bases not matched to a gene. The CDR3 totals 14 residues. The CDR3 loop is CASNGGGVTDEQYF. In DNA form, the CDR3 reads TGTGCCAGCAACGGCGGGGGAGTGACGGACGAGCAGTACTTC. Complete variable domain (other parts from reference TRBV9 and TRBJ2-7): DSGVTQTPKHLITATGQRVTLRCSPRSGDLSVYWYQQSLDQGLQFLIQYYNGEERAKGNILERFSAQQFPDLHSELNLSSLELGDSALYFCASNGGGVTDEQYFGPGTRLTVT.